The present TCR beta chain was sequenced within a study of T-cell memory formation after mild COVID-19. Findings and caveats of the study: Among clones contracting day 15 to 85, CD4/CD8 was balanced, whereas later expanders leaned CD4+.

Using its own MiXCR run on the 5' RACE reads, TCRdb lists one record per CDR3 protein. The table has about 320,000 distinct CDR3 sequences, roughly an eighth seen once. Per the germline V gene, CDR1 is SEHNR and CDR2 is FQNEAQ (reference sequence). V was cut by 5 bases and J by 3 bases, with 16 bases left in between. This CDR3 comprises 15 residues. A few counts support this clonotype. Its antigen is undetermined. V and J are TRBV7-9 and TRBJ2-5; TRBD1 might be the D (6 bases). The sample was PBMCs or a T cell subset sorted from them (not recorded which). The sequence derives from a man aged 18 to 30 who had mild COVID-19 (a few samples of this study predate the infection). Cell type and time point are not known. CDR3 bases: TGTGCCAGCAGCCGTGAAAGGACAGCCAAAGAGACCCAGTACTTC. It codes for CASSRERTAKETQYF. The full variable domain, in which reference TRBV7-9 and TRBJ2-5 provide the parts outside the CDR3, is DTGVSQNPRHKITKRGQNVTFRCDPISEHNRLYWYRQTLGQGPEFLTYFQNEAQLEKSRLLSDRFSAERPKGSFSTLEIQRTEQGDSAMYLCASSRERTAKETQYFGPGTRLLVL.